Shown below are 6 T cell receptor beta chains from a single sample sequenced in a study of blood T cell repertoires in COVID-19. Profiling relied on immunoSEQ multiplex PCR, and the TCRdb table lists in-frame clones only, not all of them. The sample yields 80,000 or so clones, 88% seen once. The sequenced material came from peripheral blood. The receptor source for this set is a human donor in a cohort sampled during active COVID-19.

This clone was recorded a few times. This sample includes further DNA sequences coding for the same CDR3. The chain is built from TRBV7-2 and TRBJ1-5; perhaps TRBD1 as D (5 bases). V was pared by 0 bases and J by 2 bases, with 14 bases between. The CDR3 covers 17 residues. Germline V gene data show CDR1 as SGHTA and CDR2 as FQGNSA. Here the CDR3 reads CASSLALGGAGNQPQHF. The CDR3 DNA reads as TGTGCCAGCAGCTTAGCTTTAGGCGGGGCGGGCAATCAGCCCCAGCATTTT.

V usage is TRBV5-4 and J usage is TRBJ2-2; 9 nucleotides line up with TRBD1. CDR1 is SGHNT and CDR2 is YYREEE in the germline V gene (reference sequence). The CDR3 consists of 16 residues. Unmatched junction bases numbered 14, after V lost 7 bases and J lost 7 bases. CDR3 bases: TGTGCCAGCTACCAAACGACAGGGGGTACTGGCGGGGAGCTGTTTTTT. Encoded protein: CASYQTTGGTGGELFF.

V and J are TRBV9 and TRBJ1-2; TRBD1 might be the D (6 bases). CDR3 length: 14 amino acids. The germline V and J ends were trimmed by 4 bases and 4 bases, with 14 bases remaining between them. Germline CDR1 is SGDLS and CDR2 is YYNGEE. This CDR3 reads CASSPSGGTYGYTF. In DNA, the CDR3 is TGTGCCAGCAGCCCTAGCGGGGGCACCTATGGCTACACCTTC.

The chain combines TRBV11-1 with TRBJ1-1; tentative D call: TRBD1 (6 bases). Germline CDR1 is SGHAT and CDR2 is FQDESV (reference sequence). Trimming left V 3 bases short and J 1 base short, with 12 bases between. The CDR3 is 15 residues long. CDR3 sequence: CASSFLRQANTEAFF. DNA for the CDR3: TGTGCCAGCAGCTTCCTAAGACAGGCGAACACTGAAGCTTTCTTT.

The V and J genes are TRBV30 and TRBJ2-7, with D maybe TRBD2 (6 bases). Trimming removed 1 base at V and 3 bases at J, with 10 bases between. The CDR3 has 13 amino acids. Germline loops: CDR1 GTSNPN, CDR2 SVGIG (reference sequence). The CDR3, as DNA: TGTGCCTGGAGTGCAGGAGGGGTCTACGAGCAGTACTTC. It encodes CAWSAGGVYEQYF.

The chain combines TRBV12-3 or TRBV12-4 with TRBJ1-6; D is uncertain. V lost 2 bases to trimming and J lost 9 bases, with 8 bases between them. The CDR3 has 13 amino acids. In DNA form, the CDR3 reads TGTGCCAGCAGTTTACAACACAGTTCACCCCTCCACTTT. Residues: CASSLQHSSPLHF.